The next 20 T cell receptor beta chains were all read from a single sample in a study of response to subunit inactivated influenza vaccine. TCRdb called the RT-PCR reads again in MiXCR, with one record for every CDR3 protein. Here the sample spans 650,000 or so distinct CDR3 sequences, less than 15% being singletons. The material was PBMCs from blood, obtained 14 to 15 days before vaccination. The source of these receptors is a man aged 50-60 years who received an inactivated influenza vaccine.

This chain links TRBV11-2 with TRBJ2-3, with D possibly matching TRBD1 (6 bases). The CDR3 covers 16 residues. CDR1 and CDR2 (germline): SGHAT, FQNNGV. Trimming stripped 0 bases from V and 6 bases from J, with 16 bases between. The CDR3: CASSLEGTPLSDTQYF. DNA of the CDR3: TGTGCCAGCAGCTTAGAAGGGACACCCCTCTCGGATACGCAGTATTTT.

J is TRBJ2-7 and V is TRBV20-1; D is unresolved. V was pared by 1 base and J by 1 base, with 5 bases between. The CDR3 loop spans 12 amino acids. The germline V gene encodes CDR1 DFQATT and CDR2 SNEGSKA (reference sequence). CDR3 residues: CSARGASYEQYF. In nucleotides, the CDR3 is TGCAGTGCTAGAGGAGCTTCCTACGAGCAGTACTTC.

V gene TRBV2 combines with J gene TRBJ1-4, with D possibly being TRBD1 (5 bases). Germline V gene data show CDR1 as SNHLY and CDR2 as FYNNEI. The CDR3 runs 14 residues. Trimming took off 7 bases at V and 5 bases at J, with 14 bases between the two ends. CDR3 in DNA: TGTGCCAGCATCGAAGTTTGGGGGAATGAAAAACTGTTTTTT. Encoded protein: CASIEVWGNEKLFF. Variable domain in full (rest from reference TRBV2 and TRBJ1-4): EPEVTQTPSHQVTQMGQEVILRCVPISNHLYFYWYRQILGQKVEFLVSFYNNEISEKSEIFDDQFSVERPDGSNFTLKIRSTKLEDSAMYFCASIEVWGNEKLFFGSGTQLSVL.

The chain joins TRBV7-8 to TRBJ2-7; 7 bases are shared with TRBD2. V trimming: 3 bases; J trimming: 6 bases; junction bases outside the gene matches: 8. The CDR3 is 14 amino acids. The germline CDR1 and CDR2 sequences are SGHVS and FQNEAQ. Here the CDR3 reads CASSLAGVELEQYF. CDR3 sequence (DNA): TGTGCCAGCAGCTTGGCGGGAGTGGAGCTCGAGCAGTACTTC. The complete variable domain, with remaining parts taken from reference TRBV7-8 and TRBJ2-7, reads GAGVSQSPRYKVAKRGQDVALRCDPISGHVSLFWYQQALGQGPEFLTYFQNEAQLDKSGLPSDRFFAERPEGSVSTLKIQRTQQEDSAVYLCASSLAGVELEQYFGPGTRLTVT.

The rearrangement uses TRBV6-5 and TRBJ2-1, with a possible D match to TRBD2 (6 bases). The CDR3 runs to 15 residues. The V gene's germline CDR1 is MNHEY and CDR2 SVGAGI. V shed 0 bases and J shed 4 bases, with 10 bases lying between them. This CDR3 reads CASSYSSGDYNEQFF. In DNA, the CDR3 is TGTGCCAGCAGTTACTCGTCGGGGGATTACAATGAGCAGTTCTTC.

The rearrangement links TRBV4-3 to TRBJ2-7; 10 bases match TRBD2. V trimming: 1 base; J trimming: 4 bases; junction bases outside the gene matches: 7. Germline CDR1 is LGHNA and CDR2 is YSLEER. This CDR3 has 16 amino acids. The CDR3 here is CASSQGNPSGGYEQYF. For the CDR3, the DNA is TGCGCCAGCAGCCAAGGCAACCCTAGCGGGGGATACGAGCAGTACTTC.

The chain has TRBV7-6 and TRBJ1-3; D is ambiguous. The CDR3 contains 15 residues. Deletions cut 1 base from V and 4 bases from J, with 11 bases between. Germline V CDR1 and CDR2: SGHVS, FNYEAQ. In DNA, the CDR3 is TGTGCCAGCAGCTTAGGTTGGAGAACGGGAAACACCATATATTTT. Protein sequence: CASSLGWRTGNTIYF. Filled out from reference TRBV7-6 and TRBJ1-3, the complete variable domain reads GAGVSQSPRYKVTKRGQDVALRCDPISGHVSLYWYRQALGQGPEFLTYFNYEAQQDKSGLPNDRFSAERPEGSISTLTIQRTEQRDSAMYRCASSLGWRTGNTIYFGEGSWLTVV.

The chain joins TRBV10-3 to TRBJ2-6; 12 nucleotides match TRBD2. The germline CDR1 and CDR2 sequences are ENHRY and SYGVKD. The CDR3 has 19 amino acids. V dropped 0 bases and J dropped 2; count of bases not matched to a gene: 5. The CDR3 region is CAISESWLAGGTGANVLTF. CDR3 nucleotide sequence: TGTGCCATCAGTGAGTCGTGGCTAGCGGGAGGGACTGGGGCCAACGTCCTGACTTTC.

The rearrangement uses TRBV4-3 and TRBJ2-5; 9 positions match TRBD1. Germline loops: CDR1 LGHNA, CDR2 YSLEER. This CDR3 has 15 residues. V lost 0 bases to trimming and J lost 4 bases; unmatched junction nucleotides: 3. The CDR3 loop is CASSQERTGVETQYF. CDR3 in DNA: TGCGCCAGCAGCCAAGAAAGGACAGGGGTAGAGACCCAGTACTTC.

This clonotype was observed a few times. The chain employs TRBV12-3 or TRBV12-4 and TRBJ1-2, with D hard to call. V gave up 4 bases and J gave up 8 bases, with 17 bases separating them. The CDR3 runs to 14 residues. The CDR3 nucleotides are TGTGCCAGCAGTTCCACTGACGGAGCGTTGGGCTACACCTTC. Its protein product is CASSSTDGALGYTF.

The chain links TRBV29-1 to TRBJ2-1; 10 positions match TRBD2. Germline V gives CDR1 SQVTM, CDR2 ANQGSEA. J was trimmed by 8 bases and V by 4 bases; bases with no gene match: 8. The CDR3 has 14 amino acids. CDR3 amino acids: CSVAPSGSIDEQFF. CDR3 in DNA: TGCAGCGTTGCACCTAGCGGGAGTATCGATGAGCAGTTCTTC.

This clonotype was seen a few times. The V call is TRBV11-2, the J call TRBJ1-1, with a weak D call TRBD1 (6 bases). The CDR3 is 15 amino acids. The germline CDR1 and CDR2 sequences are SGHAT and FQNNGV. V was trimmed by 6 bases and J by 4 bases, leaving 18 bases between them. In DNA form, the CDR3 reads TGTGCCAGCAGATTAAGGGAAGGGGGGAGCACTGAAGCTTTCTTT. It encodes CASRLREGGSTEAFF.

This clonotype was observed a handful of times. This chain links TRBV20-1 with TRBJ2-3, with 13 bases identical to TRBD2. CDR3 length: 18 amino acids. Germline V gives CDR1 DFQATT, CDR2 SNEGSKA (reference sequence). The V and J ends lost 5 bases and 1 base, in that order; junction bases with no gene match: 12. The CDR3 DNA sequence: TGCAGTGCTCCCCGGACTAGCGGGGGTATGTTAGGCACAGATACGCAGTATTTT. Translated, it gives CSAPRTSGGMLGTDTQYF.

The sample holds many counts of this clonotype. This CDR3 is CASSLDGLLSPLHF. The CDR3, as DNA: TGCGCCAGCAGCTTGGACGGTCTTCTTTCACCCCTCCACTTT. The genes are TRBV5-1 and TRBJ1-6; D not resolved. V lost 0 bases and J lost 9, with 10 bases in between. The CDR3 length is 14 residues. CDR1 and CDR2 from the germline V gene are SGHRS and YFSETQ. Combining the CDR3 with reference TRBV5-1 and TRBJ1-6 gives the whole variable domain KAGVTQTPRYLIKTRGQQVTLSCSPISGHRSVSWYQQTPGQGLQFLFEYFSETQRNKGNFPGRFSGRQFSNSRSEMNVSTLELGDSALYLCASSLDGLLSPLHFGNGTRLTVT.

This chain links TRBV29-1 with TRBJ2-1; 12 bases are a match to TRBD1. Germline CDR1 SQVTM, CDR2 ANQGSEA. The CDR3 is 16 amino acids. Losses at the gene ends were 2 bases for V and 9 bases for J; bases not matched to a gene: 11. The CDR3 is CSVEFDWDRGRGEQFF. CDR3 sequence (DNA): TGCAGCGTTGAATTCGATTGGGACAGGGGGCGGGGTGAGCAGTTCTTC.

This clonotype has ten or more counts. The chain links TRBV15 to TRBJ2-2, with 8 nucleotides matching TRBD1. Germline V gene sequence: CDR1 LNHNV, CDR2 YYDKDF (reference sequence). The CDR3 has 15 amino acids. Germline trimming cut 5 bases from V and 6 bases from J; bases unmatched to any gene: 8. CDR3 residues: CATSVFRGRPGELFF. CDR3 DNA: TGTGCCACCAGCGTCTTCAGGGGGCGACCCGGGGAGCTGTTTTTT.

In this sample, this clonotype turned up a few times. The CDR3 loop is CASSTNEGYGYTF. In nucleotides, the CDR3 is TGTGCCAGCAGCACTAATGAGGGGTATGGCTACACCTTC. The chain carries TRBV6-1 and TRBJ1-2, with D maybe TRBD1 (5 bases). Trimming took off 6 bases at V and 5 bases at J, with 13 bases between the two ends. This CDR3 region has 13 residues. Germline assignment: CDR1 MNHNS and CDR2 SASEGT.

The chain links TRBV5-1 to TRBJ1-3; TRBD1 matches 12 bases. Losses at the gene ends were 4 bases for V and 0 bases for J; bases not matched to a gene: 8. The CDR3 totals 18 residues. Germline V gene data show CDR1 as SGHRS and CDR2 as YFSETQ. Here the CDR3 reads CASSIGTGGESSGNTIYF. As DNA, the CDR3 is TGCGCCAGCAGCATCGGGACAGGGGGCGAGAGCTCTGGAAACACCATATATTTT.

This clonotype was recorded a few times. The V gene is TRBV7-9, the J gene TRBJ1-2; 10 bases agree with TRBD1. This CDR3 contains 16 residues. CDR1 is SEHNR and CDR2 is FQNEAQ in the germline V gene (reference sequence). The V segment lost 1 base and the J segment 6 bases; nucleotides outside the gene matches: 8. The CDR3, as DNA: TGTGCCAGCAGCTTAGTAACGGGACAGGGGTTGGATGGCTACACCTTC. This gives the protein CASSLVTGQGLDGYTF. The full variable domain, completed using reference TRBV7-9 and TRBJ1-2, is DTGVSQNPRHKITKRGQNVTFRCDPISEHNRLYWYRQTLGQGPEFLTYFQNEAQLEKSRLLSDRFSAERPKGSFSTLEIQRTEQGDSAMYLCASSLVTGQGLDGYTFGSGTRLTVV.

Turning to this clonotype: The junction departs from germline at one end; a sequencing error may be responsible. This chain uses TRBV29-1 with TRBJ2-3; D might be TRBD2 (5 bases). Germline CDR1 SQVTM, CDR2 ANQGSEA. CDR3 size: 13 residues. Here the CDR3 DNA reads TGCAGCACGTTGGGGAGAGGAGTGGATACGCACTATTTT. It translates to CSTLGRGVDTHYF.